This entry lists 4 T cell receptor beta chains sequenced from one sample in a study of chemoradiotherapy in HPV16-positive cancers. Clones were read by immunoSEQ multiplex PCR, and TCRdb kept only the in-frame ones, dropping some. The sample has 7,500 to 8,000 clones; 80% are singletons. This material was obtained from a patient who underwent chemoradiotherapy. The receptors derive from a human donor with HPV-associated anogenital cancer.

The chain joins TRBV27 to TRBJ1-5; weak D call: TRBD1 (5 bases). Germline CDR1 and CDR2: MNHEY and SMNVEV (reference sequence). The CDR3 sequence is 16 residues long. Trimming took off 1 base at V and 2 bases at J, with 12 bases between the two ends. In nucleotides, the CDR3 is TGTGCCAGCAGTTTATACGGGGGACTAGGCAATCAGCCCCAGCATTTT. It encodes CASSLYGGLGNQPQHF.

The rearrangement joins TRBV7-9 to TRBJ1-3; D is unclear. The CDR3 length is 12 residues. V was cut by 5 bases and J by 3 bases, with 5 bases left in between. From germline, CDR1 is SEHNR and CDR2 FQNEAQ (reference sequence). The CDR3 region has the DNA TGTGCCAGCAGCCCCCATGGAAACACCATATATTTT. It is translated as CASSPHGNTIYF. Using reference TRBV7-9 and TRBJ1-3 for the parts outside the CDR3, the full variable domain is DTGVSQNPRHKITKRGQNVTFRCDPISEHNRLYWYRQTLGQGPEFLTYFQNEAQLEKSRLLSDRFSAERPKGSFSTLEIQRTEQGDSAMYLCASSPHGNTIYFGEGSWLTVV.

The chain is built from TRBV7-6 and TRBJ1-3; 8 bases align to TRBD1. Trimming cost V 5 bases and J 2 bases; bases outside gene matches: 5. The length of the CDR3 is 15 residues. Germline lookup yields CDR1 SGHVS and CDR2 FNYEAQ. This CDR3 reads CASSQTDRAGNTIYF. The DNA for the CDR3 is TGTGCCAGCAGCCAGACGGACAGGGCTGGAAACACCATATATTTT.

The chain employs TRBV5-6 and TRBJ1-1; possible D gene TRBD1, 6 bases. The CDR3 has 12 amino acids. Deletions cut 0 bases from V and 8 bases from J, with 8 bases between. Germline V gene data show CDR1 as SGHDT and CDR2 as YYEEEE. The CDR3: CASSLATGEAFF. The CDR3 bases are TGTGCCAGCAGCTTGGCGACAGGAGAAGCTTTCTTT.